Given below is one T cell receptor beta chain in context. Only in-frame clones appear in the TCRdb table, and some are missing; sequencing was by immunoSEQ multiplex PCR. The data show 200,000 to 250,000 clones, around 94% seen once. V was clipped by 0 bases and J by 4 bases, with 12 bases between them. This CDR3 spans 15 amino acids. Looked up from germline, CDR1 is MNHEY and CDR2 is SVGAGI. The data derive from a study of control samples from healthy donors and cancer patients. The receptor comes from a man between 45 and 60 years old in good health. The sample comprised blood. The V and J genes are TRBV6-5 and TRBJ1-1, with a tentative D call TRBD1 (5 bases). CDR3 bases: TGTGCCAGCAGTTACTCGTTCTGGGGGTCCACTGAAGCTTTCTTT. This codes for CASSYSFWGSTEAFF.